A single T cell receptor beta chain is shown here with its context. Antigen specificity is unknown. These data come from a study of OX40 agonist ivuxolimab in advanced cancers. Findings of the study overall: Researchers report that CD8+ T cells had, on average, more expanded clones than CD4+.

The protocol was immunoSEQ multiplex PCR, while the TCRdb copy is restricted to in-frame clones and leaves out a portion. The sample contains approximately 70,000 clones, 80% to 90% of which appear only once. This CDR3 has 15 residues. V was clipped by 0 bases and J by 4 bases, with 12 bases between them. Germline V lookup: CDR1 SGHAT, CDR2 FQNNGV. The sequence was collected from an adult with an advanced solid tumor such as melanoma, head and neck, liver or kidney cancer. The sequences come from CD4+ or CD8+ T cells sorted from blood, collected in a trial of the OX40 agonist ivuxolimab. This chain links TRBV11-2 with TRBJ1-2; D is ambiguous. The CDR3, as DNA: TGTGCCAGCAGCTTAGAAGGGTCTGGTGGCTATGGCTACACCTTC. Protein product: CASSLEGSGGYGYTF.